Listed below are T cell receptor beta chains from one sample, sequenced in a study of cytomegalovirus exposure and HLA in healthy donors. TCRdb's table, derived via immunoSEQ multiplex PCR, lists solely in-frame clones and lacks some. The table includes around 160,000 clones, around 77% detected once. Input material: PBMCs. These receptors were collected from a woman between 40 and 50 years old in good health and CMV-seronegative. Each CDR3 is given with its conserved first and last residue. D genes are given only for firm matches. Size tells how often a clone was seen (once, few, many) or the class of an expanded clone, and some rows leave it out.

j_call,d_call,v_call,clone_size,cdr3_aa,cdr3_nt
TRBJ1-2,NA,TRBV4-1,NA,CASSQDHSQGYGYTF,TGCGCCAGCAGCCAAGATCATAGTCAGGGCTATGGCTACACCTTC
TRBJ1-5,NA,TRBV13,few,CASSFGNSNQPQHF,TGTGCCAGCAGCTTCGGTAATAGCAATCAGCCCCAGCATTTT
TRBJ1-3,TRBD1,TRBV30,NA,CAWSAGTGAQNTIYF,TGTGCCTGGAGTGCCGGGACAGGGGCTCAAAACACCATATATTTT
TRBJ1-4,NA,TRBV7-9,NA,CASSLGQVADEKLFF,TGTGCCAGCAGCTTAGGGCAGGTTGCCGATGAAAAACTGTTTTTT
TRBJ2-2,NA,TRBV29-1,few,CSVEGLARAGELFF,TGCAGCGTTGAAGGTCTAGCAAGAGCCGGGGAGCTGTTTTTT
TRBJ1-1,NA,TRBV28,NA,CASSLGAGAEAFF,TGTGCCAGCAGTTTAGGAGCGGGGGCTGAAGCTTTCTTT
TRBJ1-4,TRBD1,TRBV6-6,NA,CASSPRQGGEKLFF,TGTGCCAGCAGTCCCCGACAGGGCGGAGAAAAACTGTTTTTT
TRBJ1-1,NA,TRBV5-1,NA,CASSRSPGGTNTEAFF,TGCGCCAGCAGCCGCTCCCCGGGGGGAACTAACACTGAAGCTTTCTTT
TRBJ2-6,TRBD2,TRBV5-4,NA,CASSLALSSGSSGANVLTF,TGTGCCAGCAGCTTGGCCCTATCTAGCGGGAGTTCTGGGGCCAACGTCCTGACTTTC
TRBJ1-1,NA,TRBV7-3,NA,CASSLKRGTEAFF,TGTGCCAGCAGCTTAAAGCGCGGCACTGAAGCTTTCTTT
TRBJ1-1,NA,TRBV6-6,NA,CASSSGQYITEAFF,TGTGCCAGCAGTTCGGGTCAGTATATCACTGAAGCTTTCTTT
TRBJ2-3,NA,TRBV11-3,NA,CASSPGDSRADTQYF,TGTGCCAGCAGCCCGGGAGACAGTAGGGCAGATACGCAGTATTTT
TRBJ2-1,NA,TRBV2,NA,CASSEPRTRSYNEQFF,TGTGCCAGCAGTGAACCGCGGACTCGCTCCTACAATGAGCAGTTCTTC
TRBJ1-2,NA,TRBV6-1,NA,CASSSTDLYGYTF,TGTGCCAGCAGCTCGACAGACCTCTATGGCTACACCTTC
TRBJ2-3,TRBD2,TRBV6-5,once,CASSSPGSGSTDTQYF,TGTGCCAGCAGTTCCCCAGGTAGCGGGAGCACAGATACGCAGTATTTT
TRBJ1-5,NA,TRBV6-5,NA,CASSLQEGQPQHF,TGTGCCAGCAGCCTACAGGAGGGTCAGCCCCAGCATTTT
TRBJ1-3,NA,TRBV6-5,NA,CASTSRTEPGNTIYF,TGTGCCAGCACTTCCCGGACAGAACCTGGAAACACCATATATTTT
TRBJ2-5,TRBD1,TRBV11-3,NA,CASSRTGAETQYF,TGTGCCAGCAGTCGAACAGGGGCGGAGACCCAGTACTTC
TRBJ1-1,NA,TRBV5-7,NA,CASSFYGGCTEAFF,TGTGCCAGCAGCTTTTACGGGGGTTGCACTGAAGCTTTCTTT
TRBJ2-1,NA,TRBV2,NA,CASNPWERQGNEQFF,TGTGCCAGCAACCCCTGGGAGCGACAAGGGAATGAGCAGTTCTTC
TRBJ2-5,NA,TRBV18,few,CASSPPPGGETQYF,TGTGCCAGCTCACCACCGCCAGGGGGGGAGACCCAGTACTTC
TRBJ1-1,NA,TRBV29-1,NA,CSGEGYTEAFF,TGCAGCGGGGAGGGATACACTGAAGCTTTCTTT
TRBJ2-7,TRBD2,TRBV4-2,NA,CASSQGTSGDYSYEQYF,TGTGCCAGCAGCCAAGGGACTAGCGGGGACTACTCCTACGAGCAGTACTTC
TRBJ1-1,TRBD1,TRBV5-1,NA,CASGQGSTEAFF,TGCGCCAGCGGACAGGGATCGACTGAAGCTTTCTTT
TRBJ2-2,NA,TRBV27,NA,CASSLSLAGTGELFF,TGTGCCAGCAGTTTATCACTAGCAGGGACCGGGGAGCTGTTTTTT